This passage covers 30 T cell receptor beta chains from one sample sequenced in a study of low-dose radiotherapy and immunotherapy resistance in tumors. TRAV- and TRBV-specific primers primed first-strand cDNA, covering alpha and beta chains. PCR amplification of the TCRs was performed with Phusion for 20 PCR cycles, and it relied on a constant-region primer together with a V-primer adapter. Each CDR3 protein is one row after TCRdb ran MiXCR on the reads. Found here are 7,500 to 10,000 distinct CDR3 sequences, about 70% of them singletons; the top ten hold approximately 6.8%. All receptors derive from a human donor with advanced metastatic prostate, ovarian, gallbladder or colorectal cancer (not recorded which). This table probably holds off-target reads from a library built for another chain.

The CDR3 DNA is TGTGCCATCAGTGAGTCAAGGCGTAATGAAAAACTGTTTTTT. This gives the protein CAISESRRNEKLFF. The chain recombines TRBV10-3 with TRBJ1-4; D is unresolved. The V gene's germline CDR1 is ENHRY and CDR2 SYGVKD. V lost 0 bases and J lost 4, with 6 bases in between. This CDR3 region has 14 residues.

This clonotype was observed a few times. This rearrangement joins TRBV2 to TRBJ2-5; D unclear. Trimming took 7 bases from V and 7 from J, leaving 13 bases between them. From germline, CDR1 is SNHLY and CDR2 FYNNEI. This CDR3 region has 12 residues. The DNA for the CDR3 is TGTGCCAGCACCGAACCCCGAGGGACCCAGTACTTC. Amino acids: CASTEPRGTQYF. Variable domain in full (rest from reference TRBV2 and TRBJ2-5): EPEVTQTPSHQVTQMGQEVILRCVPISNHLYFYWYRQILGQKVEFLVSFYNNEISEKSEIFDDQFSVERPDGSNFTLKIRSTKLEDSAMYFCASTEPRGTQYFGPGTRLLVL.

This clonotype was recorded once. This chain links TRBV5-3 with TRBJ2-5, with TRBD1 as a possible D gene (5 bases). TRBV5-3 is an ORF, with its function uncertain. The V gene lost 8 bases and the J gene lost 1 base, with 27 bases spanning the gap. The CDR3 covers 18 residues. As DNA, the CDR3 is TGTGCCAGCCCCCATGGGCCCCAAATGACAGCTATCCAAGAGACCCAGTACTTC. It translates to CASPHGPQMTAIQETQYF.

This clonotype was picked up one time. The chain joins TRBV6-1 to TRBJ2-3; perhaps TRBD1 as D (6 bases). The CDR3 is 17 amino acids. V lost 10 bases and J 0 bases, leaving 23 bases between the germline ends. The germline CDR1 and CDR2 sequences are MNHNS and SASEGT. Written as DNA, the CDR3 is TGTGCCACCCCTCGAGAGCAGGGGACCTCTAGCACAGATACGCAGTATTTT. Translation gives CATPREQGTSSTDTQYF.

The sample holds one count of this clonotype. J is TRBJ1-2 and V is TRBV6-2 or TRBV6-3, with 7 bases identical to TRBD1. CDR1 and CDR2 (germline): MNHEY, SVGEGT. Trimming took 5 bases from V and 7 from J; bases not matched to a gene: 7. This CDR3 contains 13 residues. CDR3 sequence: CASSEEGALGYTF. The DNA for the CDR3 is TGTGCCAGCAGTGAAGAGGGGGCGCTTGGCTACACCTTC.

The CDR3 DNA follows: TGTGCGAGCCTGATCAGGGGGACCCAGTACTTC. Encoded protein: CASLIRGTQYF. The J gene is TRBJ2-5, the V gene TRBV5-5; perhaps TRBD1 as D (6 bases). Germline V CDR1 and CDR2: SGHKS, YYEKEE (reference sequence). This CDR3 has 11 residues. The whole variable domain, filled in from reference TRBV5-5 and TRBJ2-5, reads DAGVTQSPTHLIKTRGQQVTLRCSPISGHKSVSWYQQVLGQGPQFIFQYYEKEERGRGNFPDRFSARQFPNYSSELNVNALLLGDSALYLCASLIRGTQYFGPGTRLLVL.

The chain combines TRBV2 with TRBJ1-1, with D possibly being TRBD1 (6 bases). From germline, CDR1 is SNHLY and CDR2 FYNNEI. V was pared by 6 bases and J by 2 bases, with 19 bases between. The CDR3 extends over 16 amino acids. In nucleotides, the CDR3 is TGTGCCAGCAGCGCCCCAGATACAGGGCTTAACACTGAAGCTTTCTTT. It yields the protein CASSAPDTGLNTEAFF.

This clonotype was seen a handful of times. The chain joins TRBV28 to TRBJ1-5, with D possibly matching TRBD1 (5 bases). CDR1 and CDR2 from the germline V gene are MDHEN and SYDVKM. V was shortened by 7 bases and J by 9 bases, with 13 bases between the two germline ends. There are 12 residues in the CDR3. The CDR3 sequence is CASNPRGRPQHF. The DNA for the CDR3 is TGTGCCAGCAACCCAAGGGGACGGCCCCAGCATTTT.

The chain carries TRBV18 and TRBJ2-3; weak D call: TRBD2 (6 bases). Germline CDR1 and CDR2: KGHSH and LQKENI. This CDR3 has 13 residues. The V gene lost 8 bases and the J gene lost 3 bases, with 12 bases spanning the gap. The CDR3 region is CASADGGTDTQYF. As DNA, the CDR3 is TGTGCCAGCGCGGATGGGGGGACAGATACGCAGTATTTT. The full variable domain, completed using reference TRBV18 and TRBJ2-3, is NAGVMQNPRHLVRRRGQEARLRCSPMKGHSHVYWYRQLPEEGLKFMVYLQKENIIDESGMPKERFSAEFPKEGPSILRIQQVVRGDSAAYFCASADGGTDTQYFGPGTRLTVL.

The CDR3 reads CASTLTSQGGHEQYF. The CDR3 nucleotides read TGTGCCAGCACCCTCACCTCACAGGGAGGGCACGAGCAGTACTTC. The chain has TRBV6-6 and TRBJ2-7; possibly TRBD2 for D (7 bases). Germline lookup yields CDR1 MNHNY and CDR2 SVGAGI (reference sequence). This CDR3 spans 15 amino acids. V was shortened by 7 bases and J by 5 bases, with 21 bases between the two germline ends.

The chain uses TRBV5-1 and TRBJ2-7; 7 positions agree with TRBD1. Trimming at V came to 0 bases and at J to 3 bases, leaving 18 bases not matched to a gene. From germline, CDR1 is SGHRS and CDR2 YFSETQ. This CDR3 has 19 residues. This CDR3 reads CASSLAWGGRDREYYEQYF. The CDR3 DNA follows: TGCGCCAGCAGCTTGGCCTGGGGTGGCCGGGACAGAGAATACTACGAGCAGTACTTC.

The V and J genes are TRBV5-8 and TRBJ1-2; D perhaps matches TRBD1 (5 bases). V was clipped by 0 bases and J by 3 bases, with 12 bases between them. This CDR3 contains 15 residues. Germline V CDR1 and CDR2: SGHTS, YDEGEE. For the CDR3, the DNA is TGTGCCAGCAGCTTGGGGGCAGGGAGCTACTATGGCTACACCTTC. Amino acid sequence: CASSLGAGSYYGYTF.

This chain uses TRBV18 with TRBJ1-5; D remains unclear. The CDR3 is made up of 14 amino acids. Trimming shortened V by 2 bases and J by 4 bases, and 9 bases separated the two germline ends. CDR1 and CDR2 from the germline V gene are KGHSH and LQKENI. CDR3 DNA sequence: TGTGCCAGCTCACCAGGACGGACGAATCAGCCCCAGCATTTT. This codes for CASSPGRTNQPQHF.

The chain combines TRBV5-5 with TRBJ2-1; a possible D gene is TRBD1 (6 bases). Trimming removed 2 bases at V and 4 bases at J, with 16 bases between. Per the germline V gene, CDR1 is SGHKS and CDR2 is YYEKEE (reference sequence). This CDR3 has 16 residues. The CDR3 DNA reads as TGTGCCAGCAGCTTCCAGGGGATAAAGAATTACAATGAGCAGTTCTTC. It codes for CASSFQGIKNYNEQFF.

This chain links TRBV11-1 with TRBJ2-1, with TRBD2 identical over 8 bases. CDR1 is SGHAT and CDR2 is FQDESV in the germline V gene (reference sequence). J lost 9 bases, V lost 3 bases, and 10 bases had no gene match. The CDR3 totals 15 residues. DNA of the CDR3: TGTGCCAGCAGCTTCGAAGCGGGGGTAATTCGTGAGCAGTTCTTC. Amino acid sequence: CASSFEAGVIREQFF.

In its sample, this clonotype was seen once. The CDR3 region is CASSQGGGKTYGYTF. Here the CDR3 DNA reads TGTGCCAGCAGCCAAGGGGGAGGTAAAACCTATGGCTACACCTTC. The V call is TRBV14, the J call TRBJ1-2; D is unresolved. Per the germline V gene, CDR1 is SGHDN and CDR2 is FVKESK. Trimming cost V 1 base and J 4 bases, with 13 bases left between them. The CDR3 runs 15 residues.

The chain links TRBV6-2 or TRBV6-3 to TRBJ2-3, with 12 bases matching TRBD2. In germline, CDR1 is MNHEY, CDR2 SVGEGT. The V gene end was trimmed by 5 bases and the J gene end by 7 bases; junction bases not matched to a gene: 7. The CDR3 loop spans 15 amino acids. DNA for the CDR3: TGTGCCAGCAGTGACCTAGCGGGAGGGAGTTATACGCAGTATTTT. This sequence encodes CASSDLAGGSYTQYF.

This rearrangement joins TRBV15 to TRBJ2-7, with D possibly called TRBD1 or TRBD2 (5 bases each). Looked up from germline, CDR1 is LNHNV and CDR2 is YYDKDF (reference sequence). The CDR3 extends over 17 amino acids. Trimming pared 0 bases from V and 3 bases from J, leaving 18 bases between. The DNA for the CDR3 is TGTGCCACCAGCAGAGAGAAGGGACGGGGCATTCTCTACGAGCAGTACTTC. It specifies CATSREKGRGILYEQYF.

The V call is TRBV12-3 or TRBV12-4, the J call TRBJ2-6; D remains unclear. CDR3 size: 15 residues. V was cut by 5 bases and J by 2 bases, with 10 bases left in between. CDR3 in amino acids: CASSHPPTGANVLTF. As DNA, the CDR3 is TGTGCCAGCAGTCATCCGCCAACTGGGGCCAACGTCCTGACTTTC.

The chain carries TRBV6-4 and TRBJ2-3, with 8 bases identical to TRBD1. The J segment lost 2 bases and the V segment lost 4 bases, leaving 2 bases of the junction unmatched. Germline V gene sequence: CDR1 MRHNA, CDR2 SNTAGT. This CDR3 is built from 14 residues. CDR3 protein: CASSGTGHTDTQYF. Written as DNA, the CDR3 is TGTGCCAGCAGTGGGACAGGGCACACAGATACGCAGTATTTT.

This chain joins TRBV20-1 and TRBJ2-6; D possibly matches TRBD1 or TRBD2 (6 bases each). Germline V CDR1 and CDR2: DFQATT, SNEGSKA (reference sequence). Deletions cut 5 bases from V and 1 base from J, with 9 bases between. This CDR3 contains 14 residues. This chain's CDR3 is CSAGGGSGANVLTF. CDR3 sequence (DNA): TGCAGTGCTGGAGGGGGTTCTGGGGCCAACGTCCTGACTTTC.

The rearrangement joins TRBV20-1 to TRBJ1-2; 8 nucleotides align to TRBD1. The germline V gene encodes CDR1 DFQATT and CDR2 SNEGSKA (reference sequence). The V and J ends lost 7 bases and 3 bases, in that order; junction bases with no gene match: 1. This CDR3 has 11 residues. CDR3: CSVQGDYGYTF. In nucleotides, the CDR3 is TGCAGTGTACAGGGGGACTATGGCTACACCTTC.

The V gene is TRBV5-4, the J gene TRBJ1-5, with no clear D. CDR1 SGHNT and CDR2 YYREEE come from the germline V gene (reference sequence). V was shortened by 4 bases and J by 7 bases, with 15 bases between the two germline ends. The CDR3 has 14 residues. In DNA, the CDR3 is TGTGCCAGCAGCGCCGACCCGGTGGGGCAGCCCCAGCATTTT. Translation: CASSADPVGQPQHF.

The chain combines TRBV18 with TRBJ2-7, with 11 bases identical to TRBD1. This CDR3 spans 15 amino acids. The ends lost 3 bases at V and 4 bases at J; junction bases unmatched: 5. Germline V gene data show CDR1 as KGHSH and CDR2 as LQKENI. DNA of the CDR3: TGTGCCAGCTCACCTCCCGGGACAGGGGGGTACGAGCAGTACTTC. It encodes CASSPPGTGGYEQYF. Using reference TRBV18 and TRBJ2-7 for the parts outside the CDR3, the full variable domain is NAGVMQNPRHLVRRRGQEARLRCSPMKGHSHVYWYRQLPEEGLKFMVYLQKENIIDESGMPKERFSAEFPKEGPSILRIQQVVRGDSAAYFCASSPPGTGGYEQYFGPGTRLTVT.

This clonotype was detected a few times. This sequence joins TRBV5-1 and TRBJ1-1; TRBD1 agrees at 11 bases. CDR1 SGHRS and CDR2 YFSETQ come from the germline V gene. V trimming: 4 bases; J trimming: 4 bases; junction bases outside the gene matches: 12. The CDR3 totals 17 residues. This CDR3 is CASSPGQGAGGSTEAFF. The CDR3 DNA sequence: TGCGCCAGCAGCCCAGGACAGGGGGCGGGAGGGAGCACTGAAGCTTTCTTT.

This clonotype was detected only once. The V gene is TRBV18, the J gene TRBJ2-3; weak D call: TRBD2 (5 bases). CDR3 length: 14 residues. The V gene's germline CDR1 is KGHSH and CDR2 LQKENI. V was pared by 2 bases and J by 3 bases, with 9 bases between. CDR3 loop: CASSPDSGTDTQYF. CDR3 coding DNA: TGTGCCAGCTCACCAGACTCGGGGACAGATACGCAGTATTTT.

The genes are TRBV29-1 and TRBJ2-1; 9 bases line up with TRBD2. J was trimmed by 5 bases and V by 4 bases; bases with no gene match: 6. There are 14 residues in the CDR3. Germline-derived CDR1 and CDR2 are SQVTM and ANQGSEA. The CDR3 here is CSVGKGLANNEQFF. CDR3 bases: TGCAGCGTTGGAAAAGGACTAGCGAACAATGAGCAGTTCTTC.

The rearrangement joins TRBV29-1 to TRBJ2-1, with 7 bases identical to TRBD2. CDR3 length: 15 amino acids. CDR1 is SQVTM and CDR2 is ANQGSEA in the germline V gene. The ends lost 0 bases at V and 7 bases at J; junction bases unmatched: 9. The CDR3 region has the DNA TGCAGCGTTGAAGAAAGCCCCGGGGGGAATAATGAGCAGTTCTTC. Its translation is CSVEESPGGNNEQFF.

CDR3 in DNA: TGTGCCTGGCTCGACGAGAACAATGAGCAGTTCTTC. Protein sequence: CAWLDENNEQFF. The chain couples TRBV30 to TRBJ2-1; D is ambiguous. The V end was cut by 5 bases, the J end by 5 bases, with 10 bases between. Looked up from germline, CDR1 is GTSNPN and CDR2 is SVGIG (reference sequence). This CDR3 is 12 amino acids long.

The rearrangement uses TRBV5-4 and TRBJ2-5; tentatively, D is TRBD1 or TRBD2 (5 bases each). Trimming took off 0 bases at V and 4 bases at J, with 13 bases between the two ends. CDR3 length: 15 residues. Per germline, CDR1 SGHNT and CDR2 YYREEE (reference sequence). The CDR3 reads CASSLDRGVGETQYF. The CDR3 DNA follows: TGTGCCAGCAGCTTGGATAGGGGAGTCGGAGAGACCCAGTACTTC.